This TCR beta chain appears in the sequencing data of a study of T cell responses to AZD1222 COVID-19 vaccine. Study-level findings and limits: Donors, mostly white British, included more females; clonal diversity was possibly underestimated.

The CDR3 spans 12 residues. Note on this clone: The target antigen is unknown.

Second-dose intervals near 4 or 12 weeks were combined. Here immunoSEQ multiplex PCR was the method, and the copy in TCRdb shows in-frame clones only, minus some. The sample includes some 200,000 clones, 90% to 95% of them seen just once. The genes are TRBV21-1 and TRBJ1-5. TRBV21-1 is a pseudogene locus. The specimen comprised peripheral blood, sampled 28 days after the second AZD1222 dose. This TCR was recovered from an adult who received the AZD1222 COVID-19 vaccine. The CDR3 DNA sequence: TGTGCCCCTTGTCGGGGCCCCCAGCCCCAGCATTTT. Amino acids: CAPCRGPQPQHF.